This section outlines one T cell receptor (beta chain) sequence together with its context. Its matching antigen is unknown. The sample belongs to a study of cytomegalovirus exposure and HLA in healthy donors. Study-level background: The approximately 120 validation repertoires were produced on the same platform as the 650 to 800 repertoires of the first cohort. This was reported in a later analysis. Overall study findings and caveats: Subsequent analysis of the roughly 120 validation repertoires found a tendency for first-cohort TCR clusters to co-occur. Confirmation in vitro established that a few CMV-associated chains were specific for CMV antigens.

The V gene lost 2 bases and the J gene lost 0 bases, with 16 bases spanning the gap. Germline V gene lookup returns CDR1 SGHAT and CDR2 FQNNGV. CDR3 length: 17 amino acids. Among the 120 subjects of the validation cohort, separate from the roughly 700-subject first cohort, were the donors. Libraries were prepared by immunoSEQ multiplex PCR; TCRdb keeps only in-frame clonotypes and omits some of them. Of 150,000 to 170,000 clones listed, 86% are singletons. The chain combines TRBV11-2 with TRBJ2-5; D gene unclear. The sample comprised PBMCs. The clonotype was recovered from a human donor in good health. The DNA for the CDR3 is TGTGCCAGCAGCTTAACGGTCGCGTCCAGCGACCAAGAGACCCAGTACTTC. Protein product: CASSLTVASSDQETQYF.